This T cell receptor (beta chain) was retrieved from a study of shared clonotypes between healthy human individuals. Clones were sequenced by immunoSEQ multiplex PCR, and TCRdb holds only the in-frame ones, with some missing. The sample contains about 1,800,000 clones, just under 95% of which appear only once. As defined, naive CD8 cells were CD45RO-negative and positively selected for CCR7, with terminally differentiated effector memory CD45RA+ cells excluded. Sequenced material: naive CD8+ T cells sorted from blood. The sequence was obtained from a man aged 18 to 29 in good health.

The CDR3 DNA reads as TGTGCCAGCAGCTTAGGGGGTGCAGGGTGGAGCACTGAAGCTTTCTTT. Translated: CASSLGGAGWSTEAFF. The gene calls are TRBV13 and TRBJ1-1; possible D gene TRBD1, 5 bases. V was cut by 0 bases and J by 4 bases, with 15 bases left in between. In germline, CDR1 is PRHDT, CDR2 FYEKMQ (reference sequence). This CDR3 comprises 16 residues.